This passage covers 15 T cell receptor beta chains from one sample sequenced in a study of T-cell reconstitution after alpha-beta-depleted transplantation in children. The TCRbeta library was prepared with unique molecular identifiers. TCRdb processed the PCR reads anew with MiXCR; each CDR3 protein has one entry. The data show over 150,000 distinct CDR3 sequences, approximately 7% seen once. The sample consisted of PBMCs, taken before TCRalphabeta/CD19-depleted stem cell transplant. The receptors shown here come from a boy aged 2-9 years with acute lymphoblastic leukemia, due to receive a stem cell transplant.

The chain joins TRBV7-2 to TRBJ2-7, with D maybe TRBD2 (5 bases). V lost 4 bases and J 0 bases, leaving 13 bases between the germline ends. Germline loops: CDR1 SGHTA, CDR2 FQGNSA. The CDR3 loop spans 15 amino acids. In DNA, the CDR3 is TGTGCCAGCAGCTCCGAGGGAATCGCCTCCTACGAGCAGTACTTC. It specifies CASSSEGIASYEQYF.

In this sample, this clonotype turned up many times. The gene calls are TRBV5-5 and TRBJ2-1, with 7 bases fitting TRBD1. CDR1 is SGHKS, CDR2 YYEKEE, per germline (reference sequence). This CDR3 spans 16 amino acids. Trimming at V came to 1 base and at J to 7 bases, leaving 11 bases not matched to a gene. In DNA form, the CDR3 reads TGTGCCAGCAGCTTGATGGGAACAGGGGTCTCGAATGAGCAGTTCTTC. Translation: CASSLMGTGVSNEQFF.

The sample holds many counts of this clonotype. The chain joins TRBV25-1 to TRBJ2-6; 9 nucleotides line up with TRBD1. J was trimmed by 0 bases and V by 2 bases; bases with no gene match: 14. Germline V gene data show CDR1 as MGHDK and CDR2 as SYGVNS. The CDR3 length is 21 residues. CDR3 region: CASSEPPGQGQSGSGANVLTF. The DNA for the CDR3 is TGTGCCAGCAGTGAACCCCCGGGACAGGGCCAATCCGGCTCTGGGGCCAACGTCCTGACTTTC.

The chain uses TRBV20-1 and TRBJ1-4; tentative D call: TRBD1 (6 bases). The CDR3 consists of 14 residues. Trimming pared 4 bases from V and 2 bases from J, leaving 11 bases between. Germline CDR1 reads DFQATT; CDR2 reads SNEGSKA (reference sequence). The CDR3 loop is CSATGEGTNEKLFF. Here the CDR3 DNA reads TGCAGTGCTACAGGGGAAGGGACTAATGAAAAACTGTTTTTT.

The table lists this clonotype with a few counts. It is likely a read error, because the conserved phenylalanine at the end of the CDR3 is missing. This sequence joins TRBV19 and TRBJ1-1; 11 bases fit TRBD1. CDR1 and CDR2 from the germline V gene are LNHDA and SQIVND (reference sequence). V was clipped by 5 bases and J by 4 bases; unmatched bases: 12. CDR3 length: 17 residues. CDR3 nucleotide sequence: TGTGCCAGTAGTGGACGGACAGGGGGCGCGTTGGGCACTGAAGCTTTCTGT. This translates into CASSGRTGGALGTEAFC.

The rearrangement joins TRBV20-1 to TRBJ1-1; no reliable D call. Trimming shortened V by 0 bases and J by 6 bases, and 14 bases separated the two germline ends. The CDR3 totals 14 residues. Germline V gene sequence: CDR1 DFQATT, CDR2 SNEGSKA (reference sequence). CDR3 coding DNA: TGCAGTGCTAGAGAGAGAGCATCGGGGTCTGAAGCTTTCTTT. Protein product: CSARERASGSEAFF.

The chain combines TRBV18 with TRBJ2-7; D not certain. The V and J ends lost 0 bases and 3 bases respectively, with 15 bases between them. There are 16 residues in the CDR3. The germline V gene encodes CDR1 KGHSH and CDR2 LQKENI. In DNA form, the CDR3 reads TGTGCCAGCTCACCACCGGGTTGGGATCCAAACTACGAGCAGTACTTC. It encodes CASSPPGWDPNYEQYF.

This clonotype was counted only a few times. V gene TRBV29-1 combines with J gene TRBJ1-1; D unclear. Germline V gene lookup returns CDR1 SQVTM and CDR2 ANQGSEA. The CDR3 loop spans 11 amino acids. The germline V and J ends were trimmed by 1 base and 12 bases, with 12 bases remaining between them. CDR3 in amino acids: CSVEVRVGTFF. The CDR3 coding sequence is TGCAGCGTTGAAGTACGGGTCGGGACTTTCTTT.

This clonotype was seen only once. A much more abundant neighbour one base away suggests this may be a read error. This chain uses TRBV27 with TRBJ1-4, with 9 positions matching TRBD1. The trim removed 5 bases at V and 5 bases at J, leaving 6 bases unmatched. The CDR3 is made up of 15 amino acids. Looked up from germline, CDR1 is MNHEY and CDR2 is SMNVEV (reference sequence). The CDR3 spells CASSLWTGVNEKLFF. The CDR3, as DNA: TGTGCCAGCAGTCTGTGGACAGGGGTCAATGAAAAACTGTTTTTT.

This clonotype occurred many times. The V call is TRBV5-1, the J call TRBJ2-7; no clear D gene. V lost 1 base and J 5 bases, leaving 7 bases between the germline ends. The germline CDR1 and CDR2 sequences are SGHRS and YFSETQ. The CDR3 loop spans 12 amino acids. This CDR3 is CASSLQAHEQYF. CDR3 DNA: TGCGCCAGCAGCTTGCAGGCCCACGAGCAGTACTTC. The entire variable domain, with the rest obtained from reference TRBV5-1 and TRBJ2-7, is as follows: KAGVTQTPRYLIKTRGQQVTLSCSPISGHRSVSWYQQTPGQGLQFLFEYFSETQRNKGNFPGRFSGRQFSNSRSEMNVSTLELGDSALYLCASSLQAHEQYFGPGTRLTVT.

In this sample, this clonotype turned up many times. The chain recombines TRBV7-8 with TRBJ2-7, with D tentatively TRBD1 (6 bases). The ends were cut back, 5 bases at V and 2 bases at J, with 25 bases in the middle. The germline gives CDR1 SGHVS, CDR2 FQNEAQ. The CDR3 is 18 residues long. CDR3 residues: CASSRTTGTSLSPYEQYF. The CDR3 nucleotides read TGTGCCAGCAGCCGAACGACCGGGACATCCTTATCCCCCTACGAGCAGTACTTC.

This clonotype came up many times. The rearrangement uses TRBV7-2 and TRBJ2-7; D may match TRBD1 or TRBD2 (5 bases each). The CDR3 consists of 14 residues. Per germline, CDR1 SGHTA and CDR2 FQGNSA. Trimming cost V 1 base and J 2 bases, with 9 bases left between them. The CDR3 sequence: CASSLGGAPYEQYF. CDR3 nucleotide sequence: TGTGCCAGCAGCTTAGGAGGGGCTCCCTACGAGCAGTACTTC.

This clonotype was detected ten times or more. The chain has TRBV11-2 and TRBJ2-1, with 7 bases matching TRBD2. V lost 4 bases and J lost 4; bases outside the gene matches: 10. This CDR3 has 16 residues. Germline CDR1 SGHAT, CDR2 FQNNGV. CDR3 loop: CASSSPSAGEYNEQFF. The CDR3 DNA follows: TGTGCCAGCAGCTCCCCCAGTGCGGGAGAGTACAATGAGCAGTTCTTC.

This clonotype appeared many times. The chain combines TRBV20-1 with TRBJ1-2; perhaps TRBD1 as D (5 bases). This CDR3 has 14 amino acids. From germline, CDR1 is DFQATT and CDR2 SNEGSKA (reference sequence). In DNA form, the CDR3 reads TGCAGCGCGACTACAGGTGCCACTTCCTATGGCTACACCTTC. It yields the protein CSATTGATSYGYTF.

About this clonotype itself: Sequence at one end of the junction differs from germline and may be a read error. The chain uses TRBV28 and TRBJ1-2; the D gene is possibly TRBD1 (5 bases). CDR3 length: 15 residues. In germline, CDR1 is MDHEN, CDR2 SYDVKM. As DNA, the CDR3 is TGTGCCAGCAGTCGAGTTCGGGGGACTAACTTTGGCTACACCTTC. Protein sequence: CASSRVRGTNFGYTF.